A single T cell receptor beta chain is shown here with its context. The specificity of this receptor is unknown. Nothing much larger sits one base from this clone, and base qualities are not available. TCRbeta CDR3 regions were amplified from genomic DNA using the immunoSEQ Assay, a bias-controlled multiplex PCR. The paper's processing steps were these. Within the assay, amplification of reference gene primers was used to estimate how many nucleated cells each sample contained. Sequence reads were collapsed and filtered to measure the absolute abundance of every unique TCRbeta CDR3 rearrangement. For each sample, productive Simpson clonality was calculated as the square root of Simpson's diversity index across productive rearrangements. Not all clones reach the TCRdb copy of this immuneACCESS table, which keeps in-frame sequences only. Checked studies attribute under half of the gap to unresolved V genes and leave the rest unexplained. V and J calls and clone size are those listed in that table; D and trimming were worked out from the DNA. This sample holds about 36,000 clones; about 74% were observed only once. Of the sample, about 10% falls within the top ten clones.

The sample belongs to a study of blood T cell repertoires in COVID-19 (dated by TCRdb to about 2020). Study-wide context: Samples from collaborators originated in the United States, Italy and Spain and spanned both the acute and convalescent phases of COVID-19. A de-identified subject ID, COVID-19 status, age in years and sex were almost always included in the sample metadata. The repertoires were released in a freely available public database meant as a resource for research on the immune response to SARS-CoV-2. HLA class I and class II types, where available, came from metadata supplied by the sample provider rather than from assay-based typing. The prospective study material was composed of cDNA or gDNA derived from T cells, B-cell-depleted T cells, or PBMCs. Samples were obtained from the ongoing ImmuneRACE study (first 160 participants) and from 1,200 or so subjects provided by 6 global collaborators. Deeply sampled blood TCRbeta repertoires from subjects exposed to, actively infected with, or recovered from COVID-19 were included in the dataset.

One collaborating source in Seattle enrolled patients during active infection and followed them longitudinally through the course of disease. Each collaborating institution followed its own protocols to collect whole blood in K2EDTA tubes. For TCRbeta analysis, collaborator samples were shipped as frozen whole blood, as isolated PBMCs, or as DNA extracted from either sample type. General conclusions and limits of the study: The quantity of clinical and demographic metadata differed by source and by participant and was supplied without curation.

Sequencing was performed on peripheral blood. This TCR was sampled from a man between 65 and 85 years old with COVID-19, enrolled during active disease.

In nucleotides, the sequence is TGTGCCAGCAGCTTAGCGGAAAAACTGTTTTTT. Its translation is CASSLAEKLFF. The chain links TRBV21-1 with TRBJ1-4. TRBV21-1 is a pseudogene. Inclusive of the bounding cysteine and phenylalanine, the CDR3 is 11 residues long. Just CDR3 DNA is preserved here, 33 bases in frame from base 1.